These T cell receptor beta chains were read from a single sample in a study of T cell repertoires in cytomegalovirus infection. TCRdb re-analysed the reads in MiXCR, keeping a single row per CDR3 protein. The sample has around 300,000 distinct CDR3 sequences, approximately 22% seen once. No antigens are known for them. The sample was cultured PBMCs, taken from culture after CMV antigen stimulation. These receptors all come from a human donor in good health (CMV status not recorded). Some clones in this sample may be carry-over from other donors' samples. CDR3s include the opening cysteine and the closing phenylalanine or tryptophan. Fields, in order: V gene, J gene, clone size, D gene, CDR3 protein, CDR3 DNA. D genes are given only for firm matches. Size is stated for part of the rows, as once, few or many counts, or as a class when the clone is expanded.

V: TRBV7-2
J: TRBJ2-2
size: many
D: TRBD2
CDR3: CASSPVAGGVGELFF
DNA: TGTGCCAGCAGCCCGGTAGCGGGAGGGGTCGGGGAGCTGTTTTTT

V: TRBV4-2
J: TRBJ2-2
size: few
D: -
CDR3: CASSQVRGALNTGELFF
DNA: TGTGCCAGCAGCCAAGTCCGGGGGGCTCTGAACACCGGGGAGCTGTTTTTT

V: TRBV10-2
J: TRBJ2-3
size: few
D: TRBD2
CDR3: CASSTSGLTDTQYF
DNA: TGCGCCAGCAGCACTAGCGGTCTCACAGATACGCAGTATTTT

V: TRBV19
J: TRBJ2-2
size: few
D: -
CDR3: CASSRDTSSFNTGELFF
DNA: TGTGCCAGTTCCCGGGACACTTCCTCCTTTAACACCGGGGAGCTGTTTTTT

V: TRBV11-2
J: TRBJ2-1
size: -
D: -
CDR3: CASSFEGPDYNEQFF
DNA: TGTGCCAGCAGCTTCGAGGGACCAGACTACAATGAGCAGTTCTTC

V: TRBV19
J: TRBJ2-2
size: -
D: -
CDR3: CASSMEIRTGELFF
DNA: TGTGCCAGTAGTATGGAGATTCGAACCGGGGAGCTGTTTTTT

V: TRBV2
J: TRBJ2-1
size: -
D: TRBD2
CDR3: CASLLAGYEQFF
DNA: TGTGCCAGCCTGCTAGCGGGATATGAGCAGTTCTTC

V: TRBV20-1
J: TRBJ2-5
size: few
D: TRBD2
CDR3: CSARRLAGSVETQYF
DNA: TGCAGTGCTAGACGGCTAGCGGGATCGGTAGAGACCCAGTACTTC

V: TRBV7-8
J: TRBJ1-5
size: many
D: -
CDR3: CASSLSWGRQPQHF
DNA: TGTGCCAGCAGCTTAAGTTGGGGTCGCCAGCCCCAGCATTTT

V: TRBV7-2
J: TRBJ1-5
size: few
D: -
CDR3: CASSLTAYSNQPQHF
DNA: TGTGCCAGCAGCTTGACGGCATATAGCAATCAGCCCCAGCATTTT

V: TRBV7-9
J: TRBJ2-3
size: -
D: -
CDR3: CASSPTTNTQYF
DNA: TGTGCCAGCAGCCCGACGACTAATACGCAGTATTTT

V: TRBV18
J: TRBJ2-3
size: -
D: TRBD2
CDR3: CASSPVAGVSDTQYF
DNA: TGTGCCAGCTCACCGGTAGCGGGAGTATCAGATACGCAGTATTTT

V: TRBV7-9
J: TRBJ2-1
size: many
D: TRBD2
CDR3: CASSDISGSYNEQFF
DNA: TGTGCCAGCAGCGACATTAGCGGGAGCTACAATGAGCAGTTCTTC

V: TRBV9
J: TRBJ2-1
size: -
D: TRBD2
CDR3: CASSVGSAGGPNEQFF
DNA: TGTGCCAGCAGCGTAGGATCAGCGGGAGGGCCCAATGAGCAGTTCTTC

V: TRBV11-2
J: TRBJ2-1
size: -
D: -
CDR3: CASSARGPSYNEQFF
DNA: TGTGCCAGCAGCGCGCGGGGGCCCTCCTACAATGAGCAGTTCTTC

V: TRBV27
J: TRBJ1-3
size: few
D: TRBD1
CDR3: CASRTGGSGNTIYF
DNA: TGTGCCAGCAGGACAGGGGGCTCTGGAAACACCATATATTTT

V: TRBV7-2
J: TRBJ2-7
size: many
D: TRBD1
CDR3: CASSLDRGLYEQYF
DNA: TGTGCCAGCAGCTTAGACAGGGGGCTGTACGAGCAGTACTTC

V: TRBV6-5
J: TRBJ2-4
size: few
D: -
CDR3: CASSRNGAKNIQYF
DNA: TGTGCCAGCAGTCGGAACGGGGCCAAAAACATTCAGTACTTC

V: TRBV5-4
J: TRBJ2-7
size: -
D: -
CDR3: CASSLEQGIYGRYF
DNA: TGTGCCAGCAGCCTGGAACAGGGCATCTACGGGCGGTACTTC

V: TRBV2
J: TRBJ2-2
size: -
D: -
CDR3: CGGGVKTPPGELFF
DNA: TGTGGAGGAGGAGTTAAAACCCCGCCCGGGGAGCTGTTTTTT

V: TRBV20-1
J: TRBJ2-2
size: few
D: TRBD2
CDR3: CSAKRGGTTAGELFF
DNA: TGCAGTGCGAAGCGGGGAGGCACTACCGCCGGGGAGCTGTTTTTT

V: TRBV19
J: TRBJ2-3
size: few
D: TRBD1
CDR3: CASSPPDRVFTDTQYF
DNA: TGTGCCAGTAGCCCTCCGGACAGGGTTTTCACAGATACGCAGTATTTT

V: TRBV7-2
J: TRBJ1-2
size: many
D: TRBD1
CDR3: CASSLLGAGGAGGYTF
DNA: TGTGCCAGCAGCTTACTCGGCGCAGGGGGGGCTGGTGGCTACACCTTC

V: TRBV7-9
J: TRBJ2-2
size: few
D: TRBD2
CDR3: CASSLDRLAGGNTGELFF
DNA: TGTGCCAGCAGCTTAGATCGACTAGCGGGAGGAAACACCGGGGAGCTGTTTTTT

V: TRBV4-1
J: TRBJ2-3
size: -
D: TRBD2
CDR3: CASSQDPGLVPDTQYF
DNA: TGCGCCAGCAGCCAAGACCCGGGACTAGTCCCAGATACGCAGTATTTT

V: TRBV4-1
J: TRBJ1-1
size: -
D: TRBD1
CDR3: CASSQETGIRTEAFF
DNA: TGCGCCAGCAGCCAAGAGACAGGGATTCGCACTGAAGCTTTCTTT

V: TRBV11-1
J: TRBJ2-1
size: many
D: TRBD2
CDR3: CASSLGQRGPYNEQFF
DNA: TGTGCCAGCAGCCTCGGCCAGCGGGGACCCTACAATGAGCAGTTCTTC

V: TRBV24-1
J: TRBJ2-2
size: -
D: -
CDR3: CATARQGDTGELFF
DNA: TGTGCCACCGCGCGGCAGGGCGACACCGGGGAGCTGTTTTTT

V: TRBV4-1
J: TRBJ2-7
size: -
D: TRBD1
CDR3: CASSRGQGTSYEQYF
DNA: TGCGCCAGCAGCCGGGGACAGGGGACTTCCTACGAGCAGTACTTC

V: TRBV5-4
J: TRBJ2-5
size: -
D: TRBD2
CDR3: CASSTLAVEETQYF
DNA: TGTGCCAGCAGTACGCTAGCGGTTGAAGAGACCCAGTACTTC

V: TRBV7-2
J: TRBJ1-2
size: many
D: -
CDR3: CASSLVGDRGLYGYTF
DNA: TGTGCCAGCAGCTTAGTGGGGGACCGGGGTTTGTATGGCTACACCTTC

V: TRBV20-1
J: TRBJ2-3
size: -
D: -
CDR3: CSARKSPNAADTQYF
DNA: TGCAGTGCTAGAAAATCGCCCAATGCGGCAGATACGCAGTATTTT

V: TRBV12-3/TRBV12-4
J: TRBJ2-3
size: many
D: TRBD2
CDR3: CASSTTSGRPDTQYF
DNA: TGTGCCAGCAGTACAACTAGCGGGAGGCCAGATACGCAGTATTTT

V: TRBV20-1
J: TRBJ2-6
size: few
D: -
CDR3: CSASDQISGANVLTF
DNA: TGCAGTGCTAGTGACCAAATCTCTGGGGCCAACGTCCTGACTTTC

V: TRBV27
J: TRBJ2-1
size: many
D: TRBD2
CDR3: CASSFSGRVYNEQFF
DNA: TGTGCCAGCAGCTTTAGCGGGAGAGTCTACAATGAGCAGTTCTTC

V: TRBV5-6
J: TRBJ2-1
size: -
D: TRBD2
CDR3: CASSPLGLAGVGEQFF
DNA: TGTGCCAGCAGCCCTCTGGGACTAGCGGGAGTCGGTGAGCAGTTCTTC

V: TRBV19
J: TRBJ2-3
size: -
D: TRBD2
CDR3: CASSKGLAGVRPDTQYF
DNA: TGTGCCAGTAGTAAGGGACTAGCGGGAGTCCGACCAGATACGCAGTATTTT

V: TRBV7-3
J: TRBJ2-1
size: few
D: TRBD2
CDR3: CASSRLAGKYNEQFF
DNA: TGTGCCAGCAGCCGACTAGCAGGGAAGTACAATGAGCAGTTCTTC

V: TRBV6-6
J: TRBJ2-1
size: -
D: -
CDR3: CASSYNPHVQEQFF
DNA: TGTGCCAGCAGTTATAATCCCCACGTACAGGAGCAGTTCTTC

V: TRBV5-6
J: TRBJ1-6
size: few
D: -
CDR3: CASSYQSYPPLHF
DNA: TGTGCCAGCAGCTATCAGAGTTACCCACCCCTCCACTTT

V: TRBV12-3/TRBV12-4
J: TRBJ2-2
size: many
D: -
CDR3: CASSPGHNTGELFF
DNA: TGTGCCAGCAGCCCGGGACACAACACCGGGGAGCTGTTTTTT

V: TRBV12-3/TRBV12-4
J: TRBJ2-7
size: few
D: TRBD1
CDR3: CASSLPGQGYEQYF
DNA: TGTGCCAGCAGTTTGCCGGGACAGGGCTACGAGCAGTACTTC

V: TRBV5-6
J: TRBJ2-7
size: -
D: -
CDR3: CASSLVGRLVGHEQYF
DNA: TGTGCCAGCAGCTTGGTCGGGAGACTAGTGGGCCACGAGCAGTACTTC

V: TRBV7-9
J: TRBJ2-1
size: -
D: -
CDR3: CASSPPGVKWRTEQFF
DNA: TGTGCCAGCAGCCCCCCTGGGGTAAAGTGGAGGACTGAGCAGTTCTTC

V: TRBV7-9
J: TRBJ2-1
size: -
D: TRBD2
CDR3: CASSLVTSGNEQFF
DNA: TGTGCCAGCAGCTTAGTGACTAGCGGCAATGAGCAGTTCTTC

V: TRBV5-5
J: TRBJ2-1
size: -
D: -
CDR3: CASSQSGYTYNEQFF
DNA: TGTGCCAGCAGCCAGAGCGGATATACCTACAATGAGCAGTTCTTC

V: TRBV6-1
J: TRBJ1-4
size: few
D: -
CDR3: CASGTGTWEKLFF
DNA: TGTGCCAGCGGAACAGGGACCTGGGAAAAACTGTTTTTT

V: TRBV7-8
J: TRBJ1-3
size: few
D: TRBD1
CDR3: CASSSQTGAGNTIYF
DNA: TGTGCCAGCAGCTCACAGACAGGGGCTGGAAACACCATATATTTT

V: TRBV18
J: TRBJ1-2
size: -
D: -
CDR3: CASSPQGPGYGYTF
DNA: TGTGCCAGCTCACCACAGGGGCCTGGCTATGGCTACACCTTC

V: TRBV4-1
J: TRBJ1-5
size: -
D: -
CDR3: CASSQDGKPQHF
DNA: TGCGCCAGCAGCCAAGATGGAAAGCCCCAGCATTTT